The present entry profiles one T cell receptor (beta chain) with its context. Germline V gene data show CDR1 as MGHRA and CDR2 as YSYEKL. The CDR3 covers 16 residues. Trimming took 0 bases from V and 6 from J, leaving 17 bases between them. This table comes from immunoSEQ multiplex PCR, and its TCRdb copy is limited to in-frame clones, with some not included. Of about 33,000 clones listed, approximately 80% are singletons. This specimen belongs to a study of blood T cell repertoires in COVID-19. The chain carries TRBV4-1 and TRBJ1-1, with a weak D call TRBD1 (5 bases). This clonotype was obtained from a human donor in a cohort sampled during active COVID-19. The sequenced sample consisted of peripheral blood. The CDR3 loop is CASSQDSSGRIAEAFF. CDR3 sequence (DNA): TGCGCCAGCAGCCAAGATTCTTCAGGGCGGATAGCTGAAGCTTTCTTT.